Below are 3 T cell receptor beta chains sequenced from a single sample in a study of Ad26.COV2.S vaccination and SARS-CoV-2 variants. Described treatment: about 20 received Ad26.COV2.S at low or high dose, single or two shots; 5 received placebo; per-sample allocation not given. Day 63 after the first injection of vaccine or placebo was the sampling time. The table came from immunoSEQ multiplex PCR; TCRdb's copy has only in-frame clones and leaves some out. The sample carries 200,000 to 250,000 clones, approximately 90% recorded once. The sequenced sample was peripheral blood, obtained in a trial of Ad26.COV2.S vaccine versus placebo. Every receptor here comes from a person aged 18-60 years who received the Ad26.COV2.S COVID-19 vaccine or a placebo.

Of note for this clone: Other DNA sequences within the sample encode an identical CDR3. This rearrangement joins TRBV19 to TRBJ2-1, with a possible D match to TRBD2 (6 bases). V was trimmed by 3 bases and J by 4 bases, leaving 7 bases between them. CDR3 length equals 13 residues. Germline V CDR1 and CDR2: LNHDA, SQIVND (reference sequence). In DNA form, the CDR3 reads TGTGCCAGTAGTATGGGACTTTACAATGAGCAGTTCTTC. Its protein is CASSMGLYNEQFF.

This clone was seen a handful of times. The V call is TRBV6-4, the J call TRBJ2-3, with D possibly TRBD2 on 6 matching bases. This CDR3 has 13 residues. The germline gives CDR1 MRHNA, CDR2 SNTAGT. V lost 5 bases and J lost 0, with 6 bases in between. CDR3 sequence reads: CASSSGSTDTQYF. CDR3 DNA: TGTGCCAGCAGTAGCGGGAGCACAGATACGCAGTATTTT.

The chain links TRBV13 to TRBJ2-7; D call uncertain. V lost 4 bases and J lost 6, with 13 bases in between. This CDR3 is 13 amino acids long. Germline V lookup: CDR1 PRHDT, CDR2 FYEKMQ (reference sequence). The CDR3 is CASSYLRLGEQYF. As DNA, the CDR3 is TGTGCCAGCAGCTATCTCCGGCTCGGCGAGCAGTACTTC.